This entry lists 9 T cell receptor beta chains sequenced from one sample in a study of blood T cell repertoires in COVID-19 (dated by TCRdb to 2018 to 2020). The library was prepared using the immunoSEQ multiplex PCR assay. Not all clones reach the TCRdb copy of this immuneACCESS table, which keeps in-frame sequences only. Checked studies attribute under half of the gap to unresolved V genes and leave the rest unexplained. The sample table shows 200,000 to 250,000 clones, and over 75% are seen once. The ten largest account for about 7.2% of the sample. Sequencing was carried out using PBMCs or T cells enriched from blood (not recorded which). The receptors originated from a woman aged 40 to 50 with acute COVID-19.

The genes are TRBV7-6 and TRBJ2-7, with D possibly TRBD1 on 6 matching bases. The V end was cut by 1 base, the J end by 5 bases, with 15 bases between. CDR3 size: 15 residues. Germline assignment: CDR1 SGHVS and CDR2 FNYEAQ. The CDR3 loop reads CASSLGGGMLDEQYF. The CDR3 bases are TGTGCCAGCAGCTTAGGAGGGGGTATGTTGGACGAGCAGTACTTC.

The chain carries TRBV18 and TRBJ1-1; 7 bases are a match to TRBD1. The germline gives CDR1 KGHSH, CDR2 LQKENI. The trim removed 3 bases at V and 1 base at J, leaving 5 bases unmatched. This CDR3 contains 15 residues. The CDR3 DNA follows: TGTGCCAGCTCACCGCGGGACAGAGAGAACACTGAAGCTTTCTTT. Protein product: CASSPRDRENTEAFF.

The chain combines TRBV5-1 with TRBJ2-3; 7 bases are a match to TRBD1. Trimming took 3 bases from V and 4 from J; bases not matched to a gene: 5. Germline V gives CDR1 SGHRS, CDR2 YFSETQ. The CDR3 covers 14 residues. This chain's CDR3 is CASSWTGLPDTQYF. The CDR3 DNA follows: TGCGCCAGCAGCTGGACAGGTTTGCCAGATACGCAGTATTTT.

V gene TRBV12-3 or TRBV12-4 combines with J gene TRBJ2-7, with D perhaps TRBD2 (6 bases). The CDR3 loop spans 13 amino acids. Trimming took 5 bases from V and 4 from J, leaving 12 bases between them. The CDR3 sequence is CASSRRVFYEQYF. DNA for the CDR3: TGTGCCAGCAGTAGGAGGGTCTTTTACGAGCAGTACTTC.

The V and J genes are TRBV19 and TRBJ1-1; TRBD1 aligns across 8 bases. V was clipped by 6 bases and J by 3 bases; unmatched bases: 3. Germline V lookup: CDR1 LNHDA, CDR2 SQIVND (reference sequence). This CDR3 spans 13 amino acids. CDR3 in DNA: TGTGCCAGTAGCCAGGGGGCCTACACTGAAGCTTTCTTT. Its translation: CASSQGAYTEAFF.

The V call is TRBV19, the J call TRBJ1-3; D is possibly TRBD1 (5 bases). V lost 4 bases and J lost 3, with 10 bases in between. The CDR3 length is 14 residues. Germline V gene sequence: CDR1 LNHDA, CDR2 SQIVND (reference sequence). CDR3 protein: CASSSRVFGNTIYF. Written as DNA, the CDR3 is TGTGCCAGTAGTAGCAGGGTCTTTGGAAACACCATATATTTT.

CDR3 bases: TGCGCCAGCAGCCGCTCCAGGAACACTGAAGCTTTCTTT. Protein product: CASSRSRNTEAFF. The chain recombines TRBV4-3 with TRBJ1-1; D gene unclear. Trimming took 4 bases from V and 1 from J, leaving 7 bases between them. Per the germline V gene, CDR1 is LGHNA and CDR2 is YSLEER. This CDR3 is built from 13 residues.

The gene calls are TRBV19 and TRBJ1-2; D gene unclear. This CDR3 has 16 amino acids. The V end was cut by 3 bases, the J end by 0 bases, with 14 bases between. CDR1 is LNHDA and CDR2 is SQIVND in the germline V gene (reference sequence). CDR3 in DNA: TGTGCCAGTAGTATCCTACCGTCTCGGTCTAACTATGGCTACACCTTC. As protein: CASSILPSRSNYGYTF.

The chain has TRBV3-1 (or the pseudogene TRBV3-2) and TRBJ2-7; TRBD2 matches at 11 bases. There are 13 residues in the CDR3. Germline V gene data show CDR1 as LGHDT and CDR2 as YNNKEL (reference sequence). The V segment lost 3 bases and the J segment 13 bases; nucleotides outside the gene matches: 8. Here the CDR3 DNA reads TGTGCCAGCAGCCATGTAACTAGCGGGGGCTGCTACTTC. This sequence encodes CASSHVTSGGCYF.